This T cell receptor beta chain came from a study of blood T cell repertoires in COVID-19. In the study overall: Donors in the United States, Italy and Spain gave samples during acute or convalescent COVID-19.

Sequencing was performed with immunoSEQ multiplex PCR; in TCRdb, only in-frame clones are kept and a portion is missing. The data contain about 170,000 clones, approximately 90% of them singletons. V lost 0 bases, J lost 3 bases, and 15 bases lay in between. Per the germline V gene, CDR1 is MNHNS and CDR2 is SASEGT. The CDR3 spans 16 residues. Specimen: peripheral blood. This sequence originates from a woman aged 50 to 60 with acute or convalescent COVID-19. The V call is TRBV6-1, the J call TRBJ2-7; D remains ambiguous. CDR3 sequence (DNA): TGTGCCAGCAGTGAAGCTCCTTGGGCACATTTCTACGAGCAGTACTTC. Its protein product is CASSEAPWAHFYEQYF.